The T cell receptor beta chain under discussion was sequenced for a study of regulatory T cells in long-lasting Graves disease. Points from the study as a whole: Exclusively peripheral blood, rather than thyroid tissue, was studied.

About this clonotype: Its antigen is not identified.

Construction of TCR beta libraries relied on iRepertoire HTBI primers and on Arm-PCR targeting CDR3 regions. MiXCR, applied by TCRdb to the multiplex PCR reads, yields one record per CDR3 protein. The sample comprises fewer than 400,000 distinct CDR3 sequences, around a fifth of which are singletons, and over 25% rests with the top ten. Time point reported: persistent/refractory GD, antithyroid drugs over 5 years with positive TRAb. PBMC-extracted RNA yielded the TCR library. V gave up 2 bases and J gave up 0 bases; unmatched junction bases: 0. The CDR3 sequence is 15 residues long. Germline V CDR1 and CDR2: SNHLY, FYNNEI.

V gene TRBV2 combines with J gene TRBJ2-2, with 7 bases aligning to TRBD1. Here the sequenced sample was peripheral blood mononuclear cells (PBMCs), taken when the disease was refractory, from a patient treated with antithyroid drugs. The TCR was taken from a female donor with Graves disease. DNA of the CDR3: TGTGCCAGCAGTGAACAGGGGGCGAACACCGGGGAGCTGTTTTTT. Encoded protein: CASSEQGANTGELFF.